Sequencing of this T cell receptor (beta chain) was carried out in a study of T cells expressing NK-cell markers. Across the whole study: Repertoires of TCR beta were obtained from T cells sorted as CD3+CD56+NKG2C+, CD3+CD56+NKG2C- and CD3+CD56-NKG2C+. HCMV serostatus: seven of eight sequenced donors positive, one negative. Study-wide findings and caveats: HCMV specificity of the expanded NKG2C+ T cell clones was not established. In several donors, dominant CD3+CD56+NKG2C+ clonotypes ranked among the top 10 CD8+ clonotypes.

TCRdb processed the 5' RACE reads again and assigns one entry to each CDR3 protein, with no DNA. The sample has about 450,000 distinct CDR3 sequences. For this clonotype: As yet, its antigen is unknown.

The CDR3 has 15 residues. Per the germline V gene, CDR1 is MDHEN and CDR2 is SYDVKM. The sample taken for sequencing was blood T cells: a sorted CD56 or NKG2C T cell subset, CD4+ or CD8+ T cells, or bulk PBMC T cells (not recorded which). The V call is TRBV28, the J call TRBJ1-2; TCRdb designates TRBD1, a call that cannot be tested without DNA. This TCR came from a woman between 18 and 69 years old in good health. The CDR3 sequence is CASSPGTGGYYGYTF.